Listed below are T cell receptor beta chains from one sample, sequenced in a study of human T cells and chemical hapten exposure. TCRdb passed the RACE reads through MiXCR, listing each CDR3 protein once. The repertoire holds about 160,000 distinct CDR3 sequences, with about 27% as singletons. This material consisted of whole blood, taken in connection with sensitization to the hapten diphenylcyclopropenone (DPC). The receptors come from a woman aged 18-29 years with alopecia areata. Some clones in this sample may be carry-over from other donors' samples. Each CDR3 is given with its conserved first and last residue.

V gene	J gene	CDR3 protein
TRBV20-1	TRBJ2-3	CSARELASLKYF
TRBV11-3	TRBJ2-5	CASSPPGLAGQETQYF
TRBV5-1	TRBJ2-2	CASSPTGGLFTGELFF
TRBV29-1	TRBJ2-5	CSVAQLSQETQYF
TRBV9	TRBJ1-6	CASSVSETNSPLHF
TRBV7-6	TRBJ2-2	CASSSGPTGELFF
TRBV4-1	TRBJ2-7	CASSHGGGAYEQYF
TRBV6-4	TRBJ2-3	CASAAAGDTDTQYF
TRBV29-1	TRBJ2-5	CSVGQGGTQYF
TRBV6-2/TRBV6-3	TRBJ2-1	CASSFLAGVFIEGNNEQFF
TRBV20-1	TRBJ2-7	CSARGRLVLEQYF
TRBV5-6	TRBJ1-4	CASSLFAGTNEKLFF
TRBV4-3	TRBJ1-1	CASSQEISGNTEAFF